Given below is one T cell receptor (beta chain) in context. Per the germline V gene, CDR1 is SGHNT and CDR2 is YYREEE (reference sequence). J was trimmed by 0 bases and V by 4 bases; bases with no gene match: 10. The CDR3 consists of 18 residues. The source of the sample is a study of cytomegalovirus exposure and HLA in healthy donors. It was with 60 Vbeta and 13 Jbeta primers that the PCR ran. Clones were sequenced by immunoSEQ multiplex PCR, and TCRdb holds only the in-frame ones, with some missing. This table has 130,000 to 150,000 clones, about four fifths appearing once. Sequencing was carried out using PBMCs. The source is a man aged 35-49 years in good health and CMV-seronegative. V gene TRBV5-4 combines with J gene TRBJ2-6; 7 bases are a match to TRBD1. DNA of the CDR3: TGTGCCAGCAGCACCGGGTTCCGGGACAGCTCTGGGGCCAACGTCCTGACTTTC. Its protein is CASSTGFRDSSGANVLTF.